Presented here are 7 T cell receptor beta chains from one specimen sequenced in a study of CD8 T cells in ankylosing spondylitis. A single record per CDR3 protein comes from TCRdb applying MiXCR to the 5' RACE reads. In the table there are around 540,000 distinct CDR3 sequences, 12% of which are singletons. No antigen has been identified for these receptors. Points from the study as a whole: There was a TCR beta motif, made of roughly eight highly homologous variants, that appeared characteristic of ankylosing spondylitis blood.

Sequenced input: blood, either unsorted or a sorted T cell fraction (not recorded which). These receptors were taken from a male donor with ankylosing spondylitis.

This clonotype was recorded a few times. The J gene is TRBJ1-4, the V gene TRBV7-2; D unresolved. The V and J ends lost 0 bases and 5 bases respectively, with 7 bases between them. CDR1 SGHTA and CDR2 FQGNSA come from the germline V gene. CDR3 length: 14 amino acids. The CDR3 region has the DNA TGTGCCAGCAGCTTAGCGCTAGCGAATGAAAAACTGTTTTTT. It translates to CASSLALANEKLFF.

The sample holds a few counts of this clonotype. The genes are TRBV2 and TRBJ1-1; D remains ambiguous. Germline values: CDR1 SNHLY, CDR2 FYNNEI. With 3 bases removed from V and 10 bases from J, the gap between germline ends came to 9 bases. This CDR3 contains 11 residues. DNA of the CDR3: TGTGCCAGCAGTGATTCAAAGGGAGCTTTCTTT. Its translation: CASSDSKGAFF.

The chain links TRBV15 to TRBJ2-2; 8 nucleotides match TRBD2. Germline assignment: CDR1 LNHNV and CDR2 YYDKDF (reference sequence). The V segment lost 3 bases and the J segment 4 bases; nucleotides outside the gene matches: 4. CDR3 length equals 15 residues. The CDR3 region has the DNA TGTGCCACCAGCAGTAGCGGGAAGGGCACCGGGGAGCTGTTTTTT. Protein product: CATSSSGKGTGELFF.

This clonotype was counted a few times. The V gene is TRBV18, the J gene TRBJ1-5; 10 positions agree with TRBD1. Germline V CDR1 and CDR2: KGHSH, LQKENI. V was pared by 4 bases and J by 1 base, with 1 base of the junction left unmatched. The CDR3 runs 15 residues. The CDR3 DNA is TGTGCCAGCTCACGGGGACAGGGGAGCAATCAGCCCCAGCATTTT. Encoded protein: CASSRGQGSNQPQHF.

In its sample, this clonotype was seen a few times. This sequence joins TRBV29-1 and TRBJ2-1; possibly TRBD1 for D (6 bases). Trimming removed 6 bases from V and 10 bases from J, with 22 bases in between. This CDR3 has 14 amino acids. Germline CDR1 and CDR2: SQVTM and ANQGSEA. The CDR3 DNA follows: TGCAGCGTCGCTGATCCGGGACATTCTCCGGAGCAGTTCTTC. It yields the protein CSVADPGHSPEQFF.

This clonotype occurred many times. The chain combines TRBV27 with TRBJ2-1, with D perhaps TRBD1 (6 bases). Trimming took off 6 bases at V and 6 bases at J, with 12 bases between the two ends. The CDR3 length is 13 residues. Germline V gives CDR1 MNHEY, CDR2 SMNVEV (reference sequence). The CDR3 coding sequence is TGTGCCAGCAGACTGAGGGGGATCAATGAGCAGTTCTTC. Amino acid sequence: CASRLRGINEQFF.

The chain has TRBV20-1 and TRBJ2-7, with TRBD2 matching 10 bases. The CDR3 contains 14 residues. The germline V gene has CDR1 DFQATT and CDR2 SNEGSKA (reference sequence). J gave up 4 bases and V 6 bases, and 9 bases lay outside the gene matches. CDR3 sequence: CSARPSGRAYEQYF. In DNA, the CDR3 is TGCAGTGCCAGACCCAGCGGGAGGGCGTACGAGCAGTACTTC.